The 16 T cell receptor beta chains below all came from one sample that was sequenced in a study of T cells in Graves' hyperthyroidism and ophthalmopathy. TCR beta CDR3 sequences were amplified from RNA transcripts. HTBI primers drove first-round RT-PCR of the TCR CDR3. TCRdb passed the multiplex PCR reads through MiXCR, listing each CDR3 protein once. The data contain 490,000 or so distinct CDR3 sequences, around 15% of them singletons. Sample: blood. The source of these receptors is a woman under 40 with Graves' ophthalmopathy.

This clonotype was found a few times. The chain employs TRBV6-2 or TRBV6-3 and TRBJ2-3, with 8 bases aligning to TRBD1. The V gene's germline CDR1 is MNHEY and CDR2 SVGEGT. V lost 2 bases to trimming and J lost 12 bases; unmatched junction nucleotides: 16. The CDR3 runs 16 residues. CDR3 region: CASSYHISGQGIGQYF. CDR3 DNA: TGTGCCAGCAGTTACCACATATCTGGACAGGGAATAGGCCAGTATTTT.

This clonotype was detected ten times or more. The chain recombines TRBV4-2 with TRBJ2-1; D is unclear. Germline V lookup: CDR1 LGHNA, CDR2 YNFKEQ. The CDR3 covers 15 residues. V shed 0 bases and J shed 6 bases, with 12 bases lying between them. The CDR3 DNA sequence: TGTGCCAGCAGCCAAGATCAACAATCGGTCAATGAGCAGTTCTTC. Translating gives CASSQDQQSVNEQFF.

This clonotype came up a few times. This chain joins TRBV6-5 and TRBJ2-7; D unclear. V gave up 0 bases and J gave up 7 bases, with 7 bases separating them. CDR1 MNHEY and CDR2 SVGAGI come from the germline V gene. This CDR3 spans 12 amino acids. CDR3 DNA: TGTGCCAGCAGTTACTCTGGACGGGAGCAGTACTTC. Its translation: CASSYSGREQYF.

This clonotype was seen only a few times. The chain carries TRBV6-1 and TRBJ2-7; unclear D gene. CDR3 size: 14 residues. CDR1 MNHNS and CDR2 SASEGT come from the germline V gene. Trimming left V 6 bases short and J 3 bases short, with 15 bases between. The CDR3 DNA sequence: TGTGCCAGCAGGGCCGGGCTAGAGGTCTACGAGCAGTACTTC. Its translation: CASRAGLEVYEQYF.

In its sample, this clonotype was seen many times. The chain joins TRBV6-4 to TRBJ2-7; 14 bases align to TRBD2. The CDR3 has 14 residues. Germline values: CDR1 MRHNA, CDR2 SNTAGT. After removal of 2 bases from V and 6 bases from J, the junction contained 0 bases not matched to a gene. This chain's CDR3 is CASSDGTSGSEQYF. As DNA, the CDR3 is TGTGCCAGCAGTGACGGGACTAGCGGGAGCGAGCAGTACTTC.

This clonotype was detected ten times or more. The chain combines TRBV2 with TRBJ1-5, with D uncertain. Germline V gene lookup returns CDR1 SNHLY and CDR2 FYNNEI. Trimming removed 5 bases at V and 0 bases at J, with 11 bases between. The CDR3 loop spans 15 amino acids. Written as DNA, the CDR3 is TGTGCCAGCAGTACGACTGTAAATAGCAATCAGCCCCAGCATTTT. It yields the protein CASSTTVNSNQPQHF.

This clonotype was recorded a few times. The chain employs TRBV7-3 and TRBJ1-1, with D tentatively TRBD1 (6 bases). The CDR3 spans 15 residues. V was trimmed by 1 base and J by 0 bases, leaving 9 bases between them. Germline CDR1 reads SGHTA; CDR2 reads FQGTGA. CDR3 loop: CASSLNTGMNTEAFF. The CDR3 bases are TGTGCCAGCAGCTTAAATACAGGGATGAACACTGAAGCTTTCTTT.

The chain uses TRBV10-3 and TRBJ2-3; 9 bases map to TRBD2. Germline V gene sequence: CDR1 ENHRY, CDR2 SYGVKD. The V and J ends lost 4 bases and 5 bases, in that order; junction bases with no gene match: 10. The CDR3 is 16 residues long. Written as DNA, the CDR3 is TGTGCCATCAGTGTGGGGCTAGCGGGAACCGTAGATACGCAGTATTTT. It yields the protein CAISVGLAGTVDTQYF.

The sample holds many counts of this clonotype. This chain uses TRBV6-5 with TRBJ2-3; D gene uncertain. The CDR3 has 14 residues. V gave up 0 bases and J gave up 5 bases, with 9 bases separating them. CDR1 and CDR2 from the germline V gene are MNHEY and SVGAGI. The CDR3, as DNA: TGTGCCAGCAGTTACTCGCTGGAGTTAGATACGCAGTATTTT. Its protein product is CASSYSLELDTQYF.

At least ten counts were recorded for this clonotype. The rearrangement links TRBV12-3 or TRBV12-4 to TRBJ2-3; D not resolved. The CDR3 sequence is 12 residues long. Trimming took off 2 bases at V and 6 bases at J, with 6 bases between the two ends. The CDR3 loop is CASSLRFDTQYF. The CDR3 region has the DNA TGTGCCAGCAGTTTACGGTTTGATACGCAGTATTTT.

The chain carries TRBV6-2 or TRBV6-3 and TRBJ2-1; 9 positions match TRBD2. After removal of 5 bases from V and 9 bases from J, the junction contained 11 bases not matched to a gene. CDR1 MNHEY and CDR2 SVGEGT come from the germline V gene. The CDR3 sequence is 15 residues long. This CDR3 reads CASSVLAGDFGEQFF. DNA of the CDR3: TGTGCCAGCAGTGTTTTAGCGGGAGATTTCGGTGAGCAGTTCTTC.

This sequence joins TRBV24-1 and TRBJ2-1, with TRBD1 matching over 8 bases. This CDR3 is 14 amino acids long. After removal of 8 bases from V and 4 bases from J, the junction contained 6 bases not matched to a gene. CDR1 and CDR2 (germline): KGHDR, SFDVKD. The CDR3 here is CATTSGTGYNEQFF. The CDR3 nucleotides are TGTGCCACCACATCCGGGACAGGATACAATGAGCAGTTCTTC.

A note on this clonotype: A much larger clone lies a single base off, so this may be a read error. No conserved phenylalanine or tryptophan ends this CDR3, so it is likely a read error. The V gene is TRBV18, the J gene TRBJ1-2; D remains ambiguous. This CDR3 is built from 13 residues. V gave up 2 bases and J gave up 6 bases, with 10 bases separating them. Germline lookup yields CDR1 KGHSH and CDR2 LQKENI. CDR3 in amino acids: CASSPFTEDGYTL. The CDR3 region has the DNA TGTGCCAGCTCACCATTTACAGAGGATGGCTACACCCTC.

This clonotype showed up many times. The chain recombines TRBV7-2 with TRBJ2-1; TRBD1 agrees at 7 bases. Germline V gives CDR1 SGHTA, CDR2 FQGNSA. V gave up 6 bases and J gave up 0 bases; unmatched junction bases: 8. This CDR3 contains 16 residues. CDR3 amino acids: CASRSDSGGSYNEQFF. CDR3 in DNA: TGTGCCAGCAGGTCGGACTCAGGGGGCTCCTACAATGAGCAGTTCTTC.

For the CDR3, the DNA is TGTGCCAGCAGTTTAGTCGACAGGGGCCTAGGCGAGCAGTACTTC. Amino acids: CASSLVDRGLGEQYF. The chain couples TRBV28 to TRBJ2-7; 8 bases are a match to TRBD1. J gave up 6 bases and V 2 bases, and 9 bases lay outside the gene matches. The CDR3 runs to 15 residues. Germline CDR1 MDHEN, CDR2 SYDVKM. Variable domain in full (rest from reference TRBV28 and TRBJ2-7): DVKVTQSSRYLVKRTGEKVFLECVQDMDHENMFWYRQDPGLGLRLIYFSYDVKMKEKGDIPEGYSVSREKKERFSLILESASTNQTSMYLCASSLVDRGLGEQYFGPGTRLTVT.

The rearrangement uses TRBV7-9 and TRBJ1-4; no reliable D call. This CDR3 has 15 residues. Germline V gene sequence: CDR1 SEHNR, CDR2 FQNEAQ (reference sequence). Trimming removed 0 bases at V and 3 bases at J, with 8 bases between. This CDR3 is CASSLAKLANEKLFF. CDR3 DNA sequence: TGTGCCAGCAGCTTAGCAAAATTAGCTAATGAAAAACTGTTTTTT.